This T cell receptor beta chain was captured in a study of patients and donors after allogeneic stem cell transplantation. The CDR3 spans 12 residues. Germline V gene sequence: CDR1 MNHEY, CDR2 SVGAGI. V shed 5 bases and J 8 bases; nucleotides not matched to a gene: 4. A few counts support this clonotype. TCRdb reanalysed the RT-PCR reads using MiXCR and keeps one entry per CDR3 protein. In the table there are around 160,000 distinct CDR3 sequences, approximately 31% of which are singletons. The sequence was obtained from a human donor who was either an allogeneic HSCT recipient or a stem cell or donor lymphocyte infusion donor (not recorded which). It is not recorded whose cells these are; they may come from a transplant donor. V is TRBV6-5 and J is TRBJ1-1, with TRBD1 identical over 8 bases. The source material was blood, either unsorted or a sorted T cell fraction (not recorded which). The CDR3 sequence: CASSLGTGEAFF. The CDR3 DNA reads TGTGCCAGCAGTCTGGGGACAGGAGAAGCTTTCTTT.